This entry is about one T cell receptor beta chain. What this receptor recognizes is not known. No quality values exist for individual bases; no much larger clone is one base distant. The same CDR3 can be traced to other DNA sequences in this sample. The cohort consisted of approximately 690 healthy bone marrow donors. All cohort members were sampled while nominally healthy, although unrecorded immune exposures were likely present. The donor was CMV seronegative and was included in the group of under 450 seronegative cohort members. Each donor provided a peripheral blood sample, and peripheral blood mononuclear cells were used for TCR beta sequencing. Genomic DNA extraction from the blood cell samples was performed with the Qiagen DNeasy Blood Extraction Kit. Library generation was performed with the immunoSEQ multiplex PCR assay. For the multiplex PCR, a mixture combining 60 forward primers for TCR Vbeta segments and 13 reverse primers for TCR Jbeta segments was used. The CDR3 region of rearranged TCR beta genes was amplified from genomic DNA with a multiplex PCR assay. The amplified TCR beta libraries were sequenced on the Illumina HiSeq System as 87-base-pair reads. Per the authors' processing: In a later analysis, around 80 million unique TCR beta chains were counted across the approximately 620 repertoires, and roughly 11 million of these chains were shared by at least two donors. Raw reads were error-corrected and collapsed into unique sequences with a nearest-neighbor algorithm that merged closely related sequences to remove PCR and sequencing errors. CDR3 sequences were aligned to IMGT reference sequences to assign V, D and J gene segments. Each retained sequence needed at least a six-nucleotide match to both a V gene segment and a J gene segment. Rearrangements were classified as productive when the CDR3 lacked stop codons and remained in frame with V and J, and all other rearrangements were classified as non-productive. Following IMGT convention, CDR3 was defined as the stretch from the second conserved V-encoded cysteine to the conserved J-encoded phenylalanine. The earlier analysis of about 500 of the donors excluded sequences that lacked an unambiguous match to a single V gene segment. An earlier analysis of a few hundred of the donors classified V segments as functional when productive rearrangements were above 56.7% and as segregating when the standard deviation between donors was above 5%. A statistical classification framework was built for diagnosing cytomegalovirus status from the catalog of TCR beta chain sequences. V and J gene assignment, in a later analysis, came from comparing TCR nucleotide sequences with IMGT/GENE-DB human TR gene sequences. A later analysis assigned CDR3 sequences and most-parsimonious VDJ recombination scenarios with the TCRdist pipeline. In a later analysis, each TCR beta chain was defined by its CDR3 amino acid sequence together with its V-gene family, and reads lacking a unique V-gene family were excluded. A later analysis removed several hundred highly shared, low-generation-probability nucleotide sequences to deal with suspected cross-contamination and a sequencing artifact. For each public chain, a later analysis derived a clonal expansion index from normalized ranks of inferred template counts within each repertoire. In a later analysis, generation probabilities were computed using a VDJ recombination model fitted to out-of-frame rearrangements, and the results were checked against IGoR. Hypergeometric tests were used in a later analysis to score TCR-TCR, TCR-HLA and TCR-CMV co-occurrence, with a repertoire-size bias correction applied to the TCR pairs. A later analysis estimated false discovery rates by permuting HLA or CMV assignments 20 times. In a later analysis, co-occurring TCRs were grouped with DBSCAN, and TCRdist sequence similarity was added when clustering was performed within HLA-allele-positive subsets. Co-occurrence clustering excluded repertoires with fewer than 30,000 or more than 120,000 public chains, plus five with anomalous nucleotide sharing. Entries here come from immuneACCESS through TCRdb and include only in-frame sequences with V and J called. Some clones fail to appear in such tables; in the studies checked, an unresolved V gene covers under half of the shortfall, and the cause of the remainder is unknown. The DNA gave D and trimming, while V, J and clone size come from that table. The sample profile shows around 120,000 clones; more than 70% of them were found once. The top ten clonotypes cover 0.2% to 0.25% of the sample.

The sample originates from a study of cytomegalovirus exposure and HLA in healthy donors (dated by TCRdb to about 2017). About the study as a whole: An earlier analysis of roughly 610 of the donors reported over 250 Gb of sequence data and 117 million unique TCR beta sequences obtained from about 200 million T cells. The T cell repertoires of 700 or so subjects were profiled by immunosequencing and related to cytomegalovirus serostatus. Donor age, sex, ethnicity and CMV serostatus were collected together with the repertoire data. High-throughput TCR immunosequencing, statistical association of individual TCRs with disease status, and machine learning were combined to predict cytomegalovirus infection status. Of the roughly 400 genotyped donors, 65% to 90% were placed in the genetic ancestry cluster associated with self-reported Caucasian donors. A later analysis re-examined previously published TCR beta repertoires from just over 650 donors and added high-resolution HLA genotyping to investigate patterns of TCR occurrence. Rather than using new phenotypic data, the later analysis identified candidate immune exposures from TCR beta sequences and from how often those sequences occurred across donors. Roughly 5 DR-DQ haplotypes were treated as single units for association and clustering because of strong linkage in the cohort. A separate validation cohort of over 95 different subjects was used in addition to the roughly 700-subject first cohort. An early release that covered 640 HLA-typed donors contained approximately 300 gigabases of sequencing data and tens of millions of unique TCR sequences. The study aimed to test whether cataloging public T cell receptors could reveal signatures of past pathogen exposure. A later genetic analysis took genome-wide SNP genotypes for about 60% of the roughly 670 donors and used that subset as a discovery cohort. To decide whether each TCR beta V gene segment behaved as functional or pseudogenic, an earlier analysis of approximately 600 of the donors relied on high-throughput TCR beta sequencing. Among under 450 genotyped donors of the cohort, an average of about 240,000 unique TCR beta nucleotide sequences were sequenced per donor, roughly 20% of them non-productive. Class I and class II HLA loci were covered by the typing at four-digit resolution. All discovery cohort repertoires had been generated on a single sequencing platform. Typing coverage differed by locus: A, B, C, DRB1 and DQB1 were typed in roughly 620-630 donors, DQA1 in 500 to 550, DPA1 in nearly 610, and DPB1 in roughly 470.

What the study reported, not specific to this receptor: Only TCR beta chains were sequenced in this cohort, and the absence of alpha or paired-chain data limited detectable features. Strong co-occurrence of HLA alleles, especially DR and DQ, made assigning TCR associations to individual alleles difficult. A later analysis reported that several top co-occurrence clusters appeared linked to parvovirus B19, influenza, CMV and Epstein-Barr virus. A later genetic analysis reported fewer N-insertions in productive TCRs among donors in an Asian-associated ancestry cluster than the roughly 700-donor mean. Broadly in line with IMGT annotations, most TCR beta V segments showed up in productive rearrangements about 87% or about 30% of the time in an earlier analysis of under 700 of the donors. CMV serostatus was the only immune exposure information available for the cohort. V-gene and J-gene trimming of TCR beta chains was associated with a missense DCLRE1C variant in a later genetic analysis, and the association was replicated in an independent cohort. Most CMV-associated TCR beta chains appeared to be HLA-restricted in a later analysis, and the HLA associations seemed to be driven largely by CMV exposure. Across donors, most TCR sequences were observed very rarely, whereas some public TCRs were present in many individuals. According to the authors, the approach could potentially be generalized to other disease states and immunological phenotypes. The 87-base-pair reads could not distinguish some IMGT-functional V segments, including TRBV6-2 and TRBV6-3, so those segments were excluded. In vitro tests confirmed that a few of the cytomegalovirus-associated TCR beta chains recognize cytomegalovirus antigens. In both the original and validation cohorts, the classifier was reported to diagnose cytomegalovirus status with high specificity and sensitivity. In a later analysis, the rate of TCR association differed among HLA loci, with DRB1 alleles having the most associated TCRs and HLA-C alleles having the fewest. In a later analysis, HLA-associated TCR beta chains were found to be more clonally expanded and to have lower generation probabilities than equally common non-associated chains. A further reported finding was that TCR beta sequences accurately predicted the HLA-A and HLA-B alleles for most subjects in the first cohort. Specific HLA alleles were associated with 15,000 to 20,000 TCR beta sequences at a false discovery rate of 0.05 in a later analysis. Linkage disequilibrium might explain the correlated functional status among segregating V segments, but an unknown experimental factor could not be excluded. Because HLA typing was missing for some donors at each locus, association tests included only the typed subset. In the study, approximately 160 TCR beta chains were listed as associated with cytomegalovirus. Presence/absence analyses assumed roughly uniform sequencing depth across donors, an assumption that may not hold. A cluster of highly shared sequence variants was judged likely to be a technical artifact of the sequencing pipeline. Because counts were too low, roughly 17 rarely observed V segments, including chromosome 9 orphons, were left out of the earlier analysis of 587 of the donors.

The CDR3 contains 15 residues, cysteine and phenylalanine counted. Left in the record is the CDR3 DNA by itself, 45 bases read in frame from the first base. The V end gives up 4 bases and the J end 2 bases, leaving 7 bases in the junction not matched to a gene. The germline V gene specifies MDHEN as CDR1 and SYDVKM as CDR2. Sequenced sample: PBMCs. Recombination connected TRBV28 to TRBJ2-7; the central 8 bases match TRBD1. The sequence came from a man aged 50-60 years in good health and CMV-seronegative. The DNA sequence is as follows: TGTGCCAGCAGTTCAGGGACAGGAGCCCCCTACGAGCAGTACTTC. This translates into CASSSGTGAPYEQYF.